The clone carrying this T cell receptor (beta chain) was recorded a few times. The data were taken from a study of long-term antiretroviral therapy in people with HIV. Run at survey level, the immunoSEQ assay was version v3.0. Data came from immunoSEQ multiplex PCR; TCRdb stores just in-frame clones and leaves some out. Of roughly 20,000 clones listed, around 81% were seen once; the top ten hold less than 9.5%. Germline lookup yields CDR1 SQVTM and CDR2 ANQGSEA. The CDR3 sequence is 12 residues long. J was trimmed by 5 bases and V by 7 bases; bases with no gene match: 4. The J gene is TRBJ2-7, the V gene TRBV29-1; 11 bases map to TRBD2. The TCR comes from a man aged 30 to 39 with HIV. The input for sequencing was unsorted PBMCs, taken 1.5 years after starting antiretroviral therapy. The CDR3 DNA follows: TGCAGCGCTACTAGCGGGAGTGACGAGCAGTACTTC. It translates to CSATSGSDEQYF.